This T cell receptor beta chain was recorded in a study of T cell repertoires and Cas9 in healthy adults listed by TCRdb under 2018. A note on the overall study: Within the CD4 and CD8 compartments, SpCas9-reactive T cells were assessed for multi-effector potency, cytotoxicity and lineage determination. The study looked at preexisting T cell immunity to the Streptococcus pyogenes Cas9 nuclease (SpCas9), which is used in CRISPR gene editing. On the study overall, not on this receptor specifically: A high frequency of SpCas9-reactive regulatory T cells appeared to be present within the SpCas9-reactive T cell response. In vitro, the proliferation and function of SpCas9-reactive effector T cells were reported to be mitigated by SpCas9-reactive regulatory T cells.

To prepare the library, the immunoSEQ multiplex PCR assay was applied. TCRdb retrieved this table from immuneACCESS and kept in-frame rearrangements only. Not all clones are present; in checked studies, unresolved V genes account for under half, and no reason is known for the remainder. The sample table records around 170 clones; 85% to 90% of these occur just once. The top ten hold about 22% of the sample. Looking up the germline V gene yields CDR1 SGHTA and CDR2 FQGNSA. Reading from cysteine to phenylalanine, the CDR3 counts 12 amino acids. Here the CDR3 DNA is all that survives: 36 bases in frame from base 1. V gives up 5 bases and J gives up 3 bases, and the segment between their germline ends measures 5 bases. A note on this clone: No per-base quality is available; no much larger clone lies one base away.

Healthy humans served as the donors. Sequenced input: SpCas9-reactive Tregs (CD4+, CD25+, CD127-, CD137+, CD154-) from PBMCs; culture status not recorded. This specimen's cell subset or site label, interpreted: SpCas9-reactive regulatory T cells. The receptor's source is a human donor in good health. The chain uses TRBV7-2 and TRBJ1-5, with the D gene not clear enough to name. The DNA is TGTGCCAGCAGCCCGAACAATCAGCCCCAGCATTTT. This yields the protein CASSPNNQPQHF.